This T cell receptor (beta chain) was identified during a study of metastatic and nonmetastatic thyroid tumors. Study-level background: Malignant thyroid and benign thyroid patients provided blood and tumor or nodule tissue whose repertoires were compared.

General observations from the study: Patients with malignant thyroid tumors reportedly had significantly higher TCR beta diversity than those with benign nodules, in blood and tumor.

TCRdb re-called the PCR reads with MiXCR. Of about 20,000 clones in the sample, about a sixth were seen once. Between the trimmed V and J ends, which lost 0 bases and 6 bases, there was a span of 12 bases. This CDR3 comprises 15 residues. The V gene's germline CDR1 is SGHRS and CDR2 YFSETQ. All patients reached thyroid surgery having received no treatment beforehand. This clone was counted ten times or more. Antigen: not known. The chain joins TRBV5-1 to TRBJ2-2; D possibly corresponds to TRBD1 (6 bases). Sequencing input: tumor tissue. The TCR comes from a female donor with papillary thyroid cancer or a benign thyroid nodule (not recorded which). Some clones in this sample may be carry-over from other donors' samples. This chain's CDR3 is CASSLDTQGPGELFF. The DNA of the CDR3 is TGCGCCAGCAGCTTGGATACACAGGGACCCGGGGAGCTGTTTTTT. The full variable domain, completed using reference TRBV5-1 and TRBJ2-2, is KAGVTQTPRYLIKTRGQQVTLSCSPISGHRSVSWYQQTPGQGLQFLFEYFSETQRNKGNFPGRFSGRQFSNSRSEMNVSTLELGDSALYLCASSLDTQGPGELFFGEGSRLTVL.